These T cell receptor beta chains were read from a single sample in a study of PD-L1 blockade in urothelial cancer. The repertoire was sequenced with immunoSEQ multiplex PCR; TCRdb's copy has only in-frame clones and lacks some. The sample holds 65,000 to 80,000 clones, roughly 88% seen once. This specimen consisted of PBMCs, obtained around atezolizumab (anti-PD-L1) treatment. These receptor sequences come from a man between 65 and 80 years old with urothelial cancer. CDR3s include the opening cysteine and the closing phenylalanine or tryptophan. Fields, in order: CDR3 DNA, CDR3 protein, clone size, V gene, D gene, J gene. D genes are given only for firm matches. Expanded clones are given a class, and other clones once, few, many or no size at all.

DNA: TGCGCCAGCAGTGAGTCGAGGTCGGCAGGGCCAAGCGAGAATACGCAGTATTTT
CDR3: CASSESRSAGPSENTQYF
size: -
V: TRBV10-2
D: -
J: TRBJ2-3

DNA: TGTGCCAGCAGTGTCGGGGAGAGCTCTGGAAACACCATATATTTT
CDR3: CASSVGESSGNTIYF
size: -
V: TRBV6-1
D: -
J: TRBJ1-3

DNA: TGTGCCAGCTCCCTATACGCTGAGAGTGCGGGAGTTACGAATACGCAGTATTTT
CDR3: CASSLYAESAGVTNTQYF
size: -
V: TRBV11-2
D: TRBD2
J: TRBJ2-3

DNA: TGTGCCAGCAGTTACCGGCCTAGCGGGCTTGGGGATACGCAGTATTTT
CDR3: CASSYRPSGLGDTQYF
size: -
V: TRBV6-6
D: TRBD2
J: TRBJ2-3

DNA: TGTGCCTGGAGTGCGAAAGGGACTAGCAATGAGCAGTTCTTC
CDR3: CAWSAKGTSNEQFF
size: -
V: TRBV30
D: TRBD2
J: TRBJ2-1

DNA: TGTGCCAGCCCGGGACAGGGGTTCGGACGTGGAGAAAAACTGTTTTTT
CDR3: CASPGQGFGRGEKLFF
size: -
V: TRBV19
D: TRBD1
J: TRBJ1-4

DNA: TGTGCCTGGACCCAGACTAGCGGGAGTGCGGATACGCAGTATTTT
CDR3: CAWTQTSGSADTQYF
size: medium-sized
V: TRBV30
D: TRBD2
J: TRBJ2-3

DNA: TGTGCCAGCAGTTTAGTTACTCCTGTAGGAGGACTTACCTACGAGCAGTACTTC
CDR3: CASSLVTPVGGLTYEQYF
size: -
V: TRBV27
D: -
J: TRBJ2-7

DNA: TGTGCCAGCAGCTTACCGTTTAGGAGGCCGGAGACCCAGTACTTC
CDR3: CASSLPFRRPETQYF
size: -
V: TRBV7-7
D: -
J: TRBJ2-5

DNA: TGTGCCAGCTCACCACCCAGTCAGGGGAATGAAAAACTGTTTTTT
CDR3: CASSPPSQGNEKLFF
size: once
V: TRBV18
D: -
J: TRBJ1-4

DNA: TGCGCCAGCAGCCCGACTAGCGGAGATACGCAGTATTTT
CDR3: CASSPTSGDTQYF
size: -
V: TRBV5-1
D: TRBD2
J: TRBJ2-3

DNA: TGTGCCAGCAGCCGAACGGGACAGGGCCAAGAGACCCAGTACTTC
CDR3: CASSRTGQGQETQYF
size: once
V: TRBV5-4
D: TRBD1
J: TRBJ2-5

DNA: TGCGCCAGCAGCCAAGACGCAGGGCACTATGGCTACACCTTC
CDR3: CASSQDAGHYGYTF
size: -
V: TRBV4-1
D: -
J: TRBJ1-2

DNA: TGTGCCAGCACCCTAGCGGGAGGGGGTGAGACCCAGTACTTC
CDR3: CASTLAGGGETQYF
size: -
V: TRBV6-6
D: TRBD2
J: TRBJ2-5

DNA: TGTGCCAGCAGGCGCGACCAGGGGCCGGGAACTGAAGCTTTCTTT
CDR3: CASRRDQGPGTEAFF
size: -
V: TRBV2
D: -
J: TRBJ1-1

DNA: TGTGCCAGTAGCGGGAGACTCTCTGGAAACACCATATATTTT
CDR3: CASSGRLSGNTIYF
size: once
V: TRBV7-9
D: -
J: TRBJ1-3

DNA: TGCGCCAGCAGCCACCTACTAGCGGGAGGGCCTAATGAGCAGTTCTTC
CDR3: CASSHLLAGGPNEQFF
size: -
V: TRBV4-1
D: TRBD2
J: TRBJ2-1

DNA: TGTGCCAGCAGCTCGGGACTCTATGGCTACACCTTC
CDR3: CASSSGLYGYTF
size: -
V: TRBV7-9
D: -
J: TRBJ1-2

DNA: TGTGCCAGCAGCGGGGTTCAGGGTGAAAAACTGTTTTTT
CDR3: CASSGVQGEKLFF
size: -
V: TRBV5-4
D: -
J: TRBJ1-4

DNA: TGTGCCAGCAGACCGGGCCAAGAGACCCAGTACTTC
CDR3: CASRPGQETQYF
size: -
V: TRBV28
D: -
J: TRBJ2-5

DNA: TGTGCCAGCAGTGACCTAGCCGCGACCCAGTACTTC
CDR3: CASSDLAATQYF
size: once
V: TRBV6-1
D: -
J: TRBJ2-5

DNA: TGTGCCAGCAGTTTACTCGCAAGGGGCACCGAAGCTTTCTTT
CDR3: CASSLLARGTEAFF
size: -
V: TRBV27
D: -
J: TRBJ1-1

DNA: TGCGCCAGCAGCCCACTGACCGGGACTAGCGGCACCCTAGCCAAAAACATTCAGTACTTC
CDR3: CASSPLTGTSGTLAKNIQYF
size: -
V: TRBV5-1
D: TRBD2
J: TRBJ2-4

DNA: TGCGCCAGCAGCCACTTCGGGACTAGCGGGGGGCAGATCCAGCAGTACTTC
CDR3: CASSHFGTSGGQIQQYF
size: -
V: TRBV5-1
D: TRBD2
J: TRBJ2-7

DNA: TGTGCCAGTAGAGCCAGGGTAGCGGGAGGAACCGGGGAGCTGTTTTTT
CDR3: CASRARVAGGTGELFF
size: -
V: TRBV19
D: TRBD2
J: TRBJ2-2

DNA: TGTGCCGCCAGGGGGGCAGACTACACCTTC
CDR3: CAARGADYTF
size: -
V: TRBV6-5
D: TRBD1
J: TRBJ1-2

DNA: TGTGCCAGTGCCCCCCAGACAGGGCCTAATGAAAAACTGTTTTTT
CDR3: CASAPQTGPNEKLFF
size: -
V: TRBV6-1
D: TRBD1
J: TRBJ1-4

DNA: TGCAGGAGCTCTGGAAACACCATATATTTT
CDR3: CRSSGNTIYF
size: -
V: TRBV20-1
D: -
J: TRBJ1-3

DNA: TGTGCCAGCAGTGCCGCGACAGGGACGGGAGATACGCAGTATTTT
CDR3: CASSAATGTGDTQYF
size: -
V: TRBV6-4
D: TRBD1
J: TRBJ2-3

DNA: TGTGCCTGGAGTCTTACAGGGGGTGAGGCAGATACGCAGTATTTT
CDR3: CAWSLTGGEADTQYF
size: -
V: TRBV30
D: TRBD1
J: TRBJ2-3

DNA: TGCAGCGGGGGACAGGGTACGAACACCGGGGAGCTGTTTTTT
CDR3: CSGGQGTNTGELFF
size: -
V: TRBV29-1
D: TRBD1
J: TRBJ2-2

DNA: TGTGCCCGTACCCAACCCGGGACTAAGAATGAGCAGTTCTTC
CDR3: CARTQPGTKNEQFF
size: -
V: TRBV30
D: TRBD2
J: TRBJ2-1

DNA: TGTGCCACCCTTTCAGGGTTGAACACTGAAGCTTTCTTT
CDR3: CATLSGLNTEAFF
size: -
V: TRBV2
D: -
J: TRBJ1-1

DNA: TGTGCCAGCGATGACAGGGCCTACACTGAAGCTTTCTTT
CDR3: CASDDRAYTEAFF
size: -
V: TRBV28
D: TRBD1
J: TRBJ1-1

DNA: TGTGCCAGCAGTTGGGCTGGACGGGAGAACTCTAACTATGGCTACACCTTC
CDR3: CASSWAGRENSNYGYTF
size: -
V: TRBV27
D: -
J: TRBJ1-2

DNA: TGTGCCAGCAGCTTAAGGGACAGGGGGCCAGTGAACACTGAAGCTTTCTTT
CDR3: CASSLRDRGPVNTEAFF
size: -
V: TRBV7-8
D: TRBD1
J: TRBJ1-1

DNA: TGTGCCAGCTCACTCCGAAACAGGGGAATTAATGAAAAACTGTTTTTT
CDR3: CASSLRNRGINEKLFF
size: -
V: TRBV18
D: TRBD1
J: TRBJ1-4

DNA: TGTGCCAGCAGTTCCGTGACAGCCACCTACGAGCAGTACTTC
CDR3: CASSSVTATYEQYF
size: -
V: TRBV6-6
D: -
J: TRBJ2-7

DNA: TGTGCCAGCAGCACGCGGGCAGATACGCAGTATTTT
CDR3: CASSTRADTQYF
size: -
V: TRBV7-8
D: -
J: TRBJ2-3

DNA: TGCGCCAGCAGCTTGGGGGCTAGCGGGGGAGGAGAGACCCAGTACTTC
CDR3: CASSLGASGGGETQYF
size: -
V: TRBV5-1
D: TRBD2
J: TRBJ2-5

DNA: TGTGCCAGTAGTCCCGGACAGGGTCGGCAGTACTTC
CDR3: CASSPGQGRQYF
size: once
V: TRBV19
D: TRBD1
J: TRBJ2-7

DNA: TGTGCCAGCACGGGAACTCGCTCTGGGGCCAACGTCCTGACTTTC
CDR3: CASTGTRSGANVLTF
size: -
V: TRBV25-1
D: -
J: TRBJ2-6

DNA: TGTGCCAGCAGCTTAGTTCCGCCTAGCGGGACCGGGGAGCTGTTTTTT
CDR3: CASSLVPPSGTGELFF
size: -
V: TRBV7-8
D: TRBD2
J: TRBJ2-2

DNA: TGTGCCAGCAGGGCCCGGGCCCCTAAGTCCTACGAGCAGTACTTC
CDR3: CASRARAPKSYEQYF
size: -
V: TRBV19
D: -
J: TRBJ2-7

DNA: TGTGCCGGCACGGGGGGAGGATCTGGGGCCAACGTCCTGACTTTC
CDR3: CAGTGGGSGANVLTF
size: -
V: TRBV6-1
D: TRBD2
J: TRBJ2-6

DNA: TGTGCCAGCAGTCAGAGGACTAGCGGCTACACCGGGGAGCTGTTTTTT
CDR3: CASSQRTSGYTGELFF
size: -
V: TRBV11-2
D: TRBD2
J: TRBJ2-2

DNA: TGCAGTGCTGCCTCGGGTCAGCCCCAGCATTTT
CDR3: CSAASGQPQHF
size: -
V: TRBV20-1
D: -
J: TRBJ1-5

DNA: TGTGCCTGGGGCCCGGGTAGGAATGAGCAGTTCTTC
CDR3: CAWGPGRNEQFF
size: -
V: TRBV2
D: -
J: TRBJ2-1

DNA: TGTGCCAGCAGCGAAACAGTTAGCAATCAGCCCCAGCATTTT
CDR3: CASSETVSNQPQHF
size: -
V: TRBV7-6
D: -
J: TRBJ1-5

DNA: TGTGCCAGCAGCTCCGGACAGGGCACTGAAGCTTTCTTT
CDR3: CASSSGQGTEAFF
size: -
V: TRBV7-9
D: TRBD1
J: TRBJ1-1

DNA: TGTGCCTGGAATTGGGGGGGGGAGTTGTACTTC
CDR3: CAWNWGGELYF
size: -
V: TRBV30
D: TRBD2
J: TRBJ2-7

DNA: TGTGCCAGCTCACCAAGTCCGGGACTAGCAGAAGAAAGGAGCTCCTACGAGCAGTACTTC
CDR3: CASSPSPGLAEERSSYEQYF
size: -
V: TRBV18
D: TRBD2
J: TRBJ2-7

DNA: TGCGCCAGCAGGGGACTAGCGGGGGGAGATACGCAGTATTTT
CDR3: CASRGLAGGDTQYF
size: -
V: TRBV5-1
D: TRBD2
J: TRBJ2-3

DNA: TGCGCCAGCAGCCTGAGAGGGAGCGGGAAAGAGACCCAGTACTTC
CDR3: CASSLRGSGKETQYF
size: -
V: TRBV5-1
D: TRBD2
J: TRBJ2-5

DNA: TGTGCCAGCAGCTTAGTAGGCTCGCGACTAGCGTCTAATGAGCAGTTCTTC
CDR3: CASSLVGSRLASNEQFF
size: -
V: TRBV7-2
D: TRBD2
J: TRBJ2-1